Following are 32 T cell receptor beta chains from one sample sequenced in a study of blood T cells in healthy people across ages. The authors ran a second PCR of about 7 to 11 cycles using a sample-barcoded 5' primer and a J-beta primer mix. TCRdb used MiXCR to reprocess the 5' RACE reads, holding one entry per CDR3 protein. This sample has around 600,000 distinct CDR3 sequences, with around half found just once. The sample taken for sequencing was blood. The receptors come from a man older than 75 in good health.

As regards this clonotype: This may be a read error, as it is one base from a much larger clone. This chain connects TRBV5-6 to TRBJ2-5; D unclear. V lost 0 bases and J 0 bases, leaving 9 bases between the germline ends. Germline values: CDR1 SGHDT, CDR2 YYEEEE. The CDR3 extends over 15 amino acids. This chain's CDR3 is CASSLENSYQETQYF. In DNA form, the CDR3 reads TGTGCCAGCAGCTTGGAAAACAGCTACCAAGAGACCCAGTACTTC.

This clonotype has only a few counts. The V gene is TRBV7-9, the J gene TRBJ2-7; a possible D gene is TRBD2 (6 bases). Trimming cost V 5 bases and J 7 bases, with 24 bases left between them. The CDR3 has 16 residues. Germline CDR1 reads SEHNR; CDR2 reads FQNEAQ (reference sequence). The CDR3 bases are TGTGCCAGCAGCCACCCCGGAATAGCGGCCTACAATGAGCAGTACTTC. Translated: CASSHPGIAAYNEQYF.

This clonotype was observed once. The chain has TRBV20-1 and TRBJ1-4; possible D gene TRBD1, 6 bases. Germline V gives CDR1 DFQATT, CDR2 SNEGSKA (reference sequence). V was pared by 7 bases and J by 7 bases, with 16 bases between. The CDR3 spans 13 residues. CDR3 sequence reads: CSVRGQGGEKLFF. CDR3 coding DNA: TGCAGTGTCAGGGGTCAGGGCGGTGAAAAACTGTTTTTT.

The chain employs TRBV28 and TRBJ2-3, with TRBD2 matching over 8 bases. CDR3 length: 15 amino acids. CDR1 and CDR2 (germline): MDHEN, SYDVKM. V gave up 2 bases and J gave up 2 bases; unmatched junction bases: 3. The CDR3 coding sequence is TGTGCCAGCAGTTTACCACTAGCGGTCACAGATACGCAGTATTTT. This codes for CASSLPLAVTDTQYF.

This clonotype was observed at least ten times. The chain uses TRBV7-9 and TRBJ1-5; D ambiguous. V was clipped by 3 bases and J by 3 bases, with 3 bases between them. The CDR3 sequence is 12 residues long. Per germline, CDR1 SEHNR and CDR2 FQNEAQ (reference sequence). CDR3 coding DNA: TGTGCCAGCAGCTTTGACAATCAGCCCCAGCATTTT. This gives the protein CASSFDNQPQHF.

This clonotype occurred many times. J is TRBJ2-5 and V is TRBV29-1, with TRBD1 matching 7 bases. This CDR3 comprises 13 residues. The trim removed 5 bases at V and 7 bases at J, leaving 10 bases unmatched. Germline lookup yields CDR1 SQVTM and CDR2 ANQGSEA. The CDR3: CSVRLQGSGTQYF. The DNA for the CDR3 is TGCAGCGTTCGATTACAGGGGTCAGGGACCCAGTACTTC.

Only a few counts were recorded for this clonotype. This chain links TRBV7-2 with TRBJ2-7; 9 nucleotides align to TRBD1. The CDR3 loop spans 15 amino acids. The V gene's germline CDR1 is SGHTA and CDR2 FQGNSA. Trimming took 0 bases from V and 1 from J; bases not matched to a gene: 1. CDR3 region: CASSLATGGSYEQYF. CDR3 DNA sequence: TGTGCCAGCAGCTTAGCGACAGGGGGGTCCTACGAGCAGTACTTC.

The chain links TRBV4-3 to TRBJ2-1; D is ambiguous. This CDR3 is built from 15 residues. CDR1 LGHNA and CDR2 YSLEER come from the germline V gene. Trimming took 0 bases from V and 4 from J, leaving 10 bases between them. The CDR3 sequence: CASSQERQPYNEQFF. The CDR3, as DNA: TGCGCCAGCAGCCAAGAGCGGCAACCATACAATGAGCAGTTCTTC.

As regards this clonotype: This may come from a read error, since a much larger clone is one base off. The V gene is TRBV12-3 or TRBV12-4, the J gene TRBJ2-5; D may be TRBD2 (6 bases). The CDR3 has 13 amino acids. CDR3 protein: CAGSQAAGETQYF. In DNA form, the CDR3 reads TGTGCCGGCAGTCAAGCAGCGGGAGAGACCCAGTACTTC.

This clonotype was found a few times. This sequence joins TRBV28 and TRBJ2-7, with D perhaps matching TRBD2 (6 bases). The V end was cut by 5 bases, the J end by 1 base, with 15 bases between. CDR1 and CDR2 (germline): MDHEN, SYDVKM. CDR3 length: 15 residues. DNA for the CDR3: TGTGCCAGCAGTGCGGGACCCGAAGGTTCCTACGAGCAGTACTTC. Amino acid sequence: CASSAGPEGSYEQYF.

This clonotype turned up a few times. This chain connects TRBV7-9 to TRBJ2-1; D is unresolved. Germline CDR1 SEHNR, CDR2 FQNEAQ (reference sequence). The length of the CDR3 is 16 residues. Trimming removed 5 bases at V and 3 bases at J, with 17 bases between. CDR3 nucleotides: TGTGCCAGCAGCCAAGGACGGGCAGGTAGCTACAATGAGCAGTTCTTC. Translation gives CASSQGRAGSYNEQFF.

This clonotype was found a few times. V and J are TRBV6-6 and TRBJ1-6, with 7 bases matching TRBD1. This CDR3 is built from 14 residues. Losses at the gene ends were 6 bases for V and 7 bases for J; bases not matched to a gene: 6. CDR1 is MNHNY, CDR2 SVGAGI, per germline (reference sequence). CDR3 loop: CASRTGTDNSPLHF. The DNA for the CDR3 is TGTGCCAGCAGAACCGGGACAGACAATTCACCCCTCCACTTT.

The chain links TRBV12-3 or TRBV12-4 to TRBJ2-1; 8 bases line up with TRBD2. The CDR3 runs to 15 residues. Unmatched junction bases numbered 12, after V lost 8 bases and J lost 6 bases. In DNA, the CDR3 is TGTGCCAGCTCCCTCACGGGGGGGCATTCCAATGAGCAGTTCTTC. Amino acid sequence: CASSLTGGHSNEQFF.

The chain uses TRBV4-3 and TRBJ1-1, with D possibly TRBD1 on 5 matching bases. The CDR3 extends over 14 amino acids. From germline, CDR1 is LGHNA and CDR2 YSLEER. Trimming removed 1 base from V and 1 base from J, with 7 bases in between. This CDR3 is CASSQATENTEAFF. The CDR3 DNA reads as TGCGCCAGCAGCCAAGCGACAGAGAACACTGAAGCTTTCTTT.

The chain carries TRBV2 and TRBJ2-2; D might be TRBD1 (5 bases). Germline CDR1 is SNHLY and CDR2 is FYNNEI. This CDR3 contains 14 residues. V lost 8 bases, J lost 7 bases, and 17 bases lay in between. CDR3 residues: CASLETESGGELFF. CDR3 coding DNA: TGTGCCAGCCTGGAGACAGAGTCGGGCGGGGAGCTGTTTTTT. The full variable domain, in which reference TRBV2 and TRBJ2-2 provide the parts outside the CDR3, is EPEVTQTPSHQVTQMGQEVILRCVPISNHLYFYWYRQILGQKVEFLVSFYNNEISEKSEIFDDQFSVERPDGSNFTLKIRSTKLEDSAMYFCASLETESGGELFFGEGSRLTVL.

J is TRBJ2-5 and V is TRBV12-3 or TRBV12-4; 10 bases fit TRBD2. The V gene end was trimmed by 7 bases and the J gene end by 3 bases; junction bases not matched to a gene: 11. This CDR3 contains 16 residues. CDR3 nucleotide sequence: TGTGCCAGCACCCTGGGACTAGCGACCCCCAAAGAGACCCAGTACTTC. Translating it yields CASTLGLATPKETQYF.

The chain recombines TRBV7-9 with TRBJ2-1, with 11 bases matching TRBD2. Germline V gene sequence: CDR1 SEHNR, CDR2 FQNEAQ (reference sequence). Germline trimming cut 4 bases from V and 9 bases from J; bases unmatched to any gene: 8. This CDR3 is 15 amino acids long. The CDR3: CASSYIAGGPGEQFF. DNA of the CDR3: TGTGCCAGCAGCTACATAGCGGGGGGGCCTGGTGAGCAGTTCTTC. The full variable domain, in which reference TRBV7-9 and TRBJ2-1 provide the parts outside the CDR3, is DTGVSQNPRHKITKRGQNVTFRCDPISEHNRLYWYRQTLGQGPEFLTYFQNEAQLEKSRLLSDRFSAERPKGSFSTLEIQRTEQGDSAMYLCASSYIAGGPGEQFFGPGTRLTVL.

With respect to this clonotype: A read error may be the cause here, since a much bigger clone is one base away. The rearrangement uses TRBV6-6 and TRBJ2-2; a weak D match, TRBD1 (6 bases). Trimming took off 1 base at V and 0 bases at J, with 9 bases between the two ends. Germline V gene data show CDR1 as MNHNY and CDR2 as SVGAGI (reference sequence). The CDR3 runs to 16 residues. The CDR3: CASSYCRQANTGELFF. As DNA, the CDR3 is TGTGCCAGCAGTTACTGTCGACAGGCGAACACCGGGGAGCTGTTTTTT.

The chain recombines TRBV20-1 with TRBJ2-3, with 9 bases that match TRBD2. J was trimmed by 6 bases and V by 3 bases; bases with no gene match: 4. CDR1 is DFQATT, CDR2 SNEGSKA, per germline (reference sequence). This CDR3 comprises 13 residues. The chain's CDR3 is CSASEAGGDTQYF. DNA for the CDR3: TGCAGTGCTAGTGAGGCGGGGGGGGATACGCAGTATTTT.

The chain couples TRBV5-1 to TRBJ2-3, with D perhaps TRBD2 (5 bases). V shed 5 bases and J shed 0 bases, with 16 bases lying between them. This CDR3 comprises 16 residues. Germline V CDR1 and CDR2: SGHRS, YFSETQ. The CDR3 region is CASSRRQTTSTDTQYF. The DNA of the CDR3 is TGCGCCAGCAGTCGGAGGCAGACAACAAGCACAGATACGCAGTATTTT.

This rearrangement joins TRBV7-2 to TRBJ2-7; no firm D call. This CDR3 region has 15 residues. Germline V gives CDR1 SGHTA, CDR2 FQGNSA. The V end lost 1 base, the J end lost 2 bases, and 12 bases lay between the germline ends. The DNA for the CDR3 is TGTGCCAGCAGCTTAGGTCCTGGGCCTACCTACGAGCAGTACTTC. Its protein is CASSLGPGPTYEQYF.

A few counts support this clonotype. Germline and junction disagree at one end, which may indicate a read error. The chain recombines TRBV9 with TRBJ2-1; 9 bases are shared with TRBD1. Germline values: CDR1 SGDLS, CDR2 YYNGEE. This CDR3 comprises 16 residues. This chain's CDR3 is CASSVGTGGSYDEQFF. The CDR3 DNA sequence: TGTGCCAGCAGCGTAGGTACAGGGGGCTCCTACGATGAGCAGTTCTTC.

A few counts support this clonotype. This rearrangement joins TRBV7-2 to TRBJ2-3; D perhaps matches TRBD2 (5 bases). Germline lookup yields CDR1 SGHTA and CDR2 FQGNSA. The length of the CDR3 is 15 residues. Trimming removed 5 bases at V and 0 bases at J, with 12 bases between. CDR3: CASSRWTASTDTQYF. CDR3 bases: TGTGCCAGCAGCCGATGGACTGCTAGCACAGATACGCAGTATTTT.

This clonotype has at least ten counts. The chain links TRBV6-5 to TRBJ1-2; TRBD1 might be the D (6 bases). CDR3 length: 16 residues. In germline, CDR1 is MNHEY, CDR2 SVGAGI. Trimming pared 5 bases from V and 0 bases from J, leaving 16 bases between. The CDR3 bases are TGTGCCAGCAGTGTCTCGCAGGGGAGGCCTAACTATGGCTACACCTTC. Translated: CASSVSQGRPNYGYTF.

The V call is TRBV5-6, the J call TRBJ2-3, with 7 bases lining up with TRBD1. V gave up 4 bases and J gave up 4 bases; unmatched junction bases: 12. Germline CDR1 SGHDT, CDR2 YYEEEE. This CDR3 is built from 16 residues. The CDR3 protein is CASSRPGQQPSDTQYF. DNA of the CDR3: TGTGCCAGCAGCCGACCGGGACAGCAGCCTTCAGATACGCAGTATTTT. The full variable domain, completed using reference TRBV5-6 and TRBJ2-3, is DAGVTQSPTHLIKTRGQQVTLRCSPKSGHDTVSWYQQALGQGPQFIFQYYEEEERQRGNFPDRFSGHQFPNYSSELNVNALLLGDSALYLCASSRPGQQPSDTQYFGPGTRLTVL.

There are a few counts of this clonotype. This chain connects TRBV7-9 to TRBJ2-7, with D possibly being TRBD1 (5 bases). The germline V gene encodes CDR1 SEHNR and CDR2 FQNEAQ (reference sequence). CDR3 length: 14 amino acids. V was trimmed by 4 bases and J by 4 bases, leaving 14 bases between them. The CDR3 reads CASSSPGLGYEQYF. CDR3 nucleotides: TGTGCCAGCAGCTCGCCAGGGTTGGGTTACGAGCAGTACTTC.

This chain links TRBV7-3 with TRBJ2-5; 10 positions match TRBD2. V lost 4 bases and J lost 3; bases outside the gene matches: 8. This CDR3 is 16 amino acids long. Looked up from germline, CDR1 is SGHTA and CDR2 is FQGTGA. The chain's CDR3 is CASSSIAGGVEETQYF. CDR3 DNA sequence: TGTGCCAGCAGCTCAATAGCGGGGGGTGTAGAAGAGACCCAGTACTTC.

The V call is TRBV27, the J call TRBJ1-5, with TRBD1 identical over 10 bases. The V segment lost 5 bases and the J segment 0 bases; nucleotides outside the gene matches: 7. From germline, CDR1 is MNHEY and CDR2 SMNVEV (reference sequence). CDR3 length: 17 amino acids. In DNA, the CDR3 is TGTGCCAGCAGTCCCGGGACAGGGGACCCTAGCAATCAGCCCCAGCATTTT. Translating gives CASSPGTGDPSNQPQHF.

The CDR3 region is CASSLENEQYF. DNA of the CDR3: TGTGCCAGCAGTTTAGAGAACGAGCAGTACTTC. The chain uses TRBV12-3 or TRBV12-4 and TRBJ2-4; D is undetermined. The J call may be faulty, since TRBJ2-7 better matches the DNA end. CDR3 length: 11 residues.

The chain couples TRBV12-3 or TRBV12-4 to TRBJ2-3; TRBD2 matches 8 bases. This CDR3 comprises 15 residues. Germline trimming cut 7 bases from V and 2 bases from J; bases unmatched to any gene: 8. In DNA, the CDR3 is TGTGCCAGCACGGAACGGGGGGGCGTCACAGATACGCAGTATTTT. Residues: CASTERGGVTDTQYF.

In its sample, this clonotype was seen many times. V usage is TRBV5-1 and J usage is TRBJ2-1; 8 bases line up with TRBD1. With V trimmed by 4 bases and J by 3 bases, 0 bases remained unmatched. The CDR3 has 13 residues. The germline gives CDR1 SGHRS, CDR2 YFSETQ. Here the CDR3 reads CASSGQGYNEQFF. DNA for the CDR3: TGCGCCAGCAGCGGACAGGGCTACAATGAGCAGTTCTTC.

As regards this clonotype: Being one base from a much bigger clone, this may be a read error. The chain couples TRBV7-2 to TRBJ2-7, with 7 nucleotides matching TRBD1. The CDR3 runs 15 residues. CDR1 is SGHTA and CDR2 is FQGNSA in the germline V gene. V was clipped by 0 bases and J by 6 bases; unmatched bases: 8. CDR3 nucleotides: TGTGCCAGCAGCTTAGCTGCGACAGGGTTCCGCGAGCAGTACTTC. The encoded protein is CASSLAATGFREQYF. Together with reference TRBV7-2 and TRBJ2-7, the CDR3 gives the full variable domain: GAGVSQSPSNKVTEKGKDVELRCDPISGHTALYWYRQSLGQGLEFLIYFQGNSAPDKSGLPSDRFSAERTGGSVSTLTIQRTQQEDSAVYLCASSLAATGFREQYFGPGTRLTVT.